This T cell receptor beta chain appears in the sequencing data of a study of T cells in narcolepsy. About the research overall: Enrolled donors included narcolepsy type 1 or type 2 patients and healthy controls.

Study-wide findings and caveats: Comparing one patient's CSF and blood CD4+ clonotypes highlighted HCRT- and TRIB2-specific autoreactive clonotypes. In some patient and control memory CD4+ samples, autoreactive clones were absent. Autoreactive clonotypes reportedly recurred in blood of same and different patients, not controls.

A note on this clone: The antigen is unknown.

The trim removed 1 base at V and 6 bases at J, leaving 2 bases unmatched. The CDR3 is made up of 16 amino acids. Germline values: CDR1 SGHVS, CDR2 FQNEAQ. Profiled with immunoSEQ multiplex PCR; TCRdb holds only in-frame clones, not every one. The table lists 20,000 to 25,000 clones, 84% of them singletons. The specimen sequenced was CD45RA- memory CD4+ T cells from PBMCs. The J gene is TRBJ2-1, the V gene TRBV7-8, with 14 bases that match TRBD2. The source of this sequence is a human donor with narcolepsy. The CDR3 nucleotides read TGTGCCAGCAGCTTAGGGGGACTAGCGGGAGTCAATGAGCAGTTCTTC. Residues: CASSLGGLAGVNEQFF.